This T cell receptor (beta chain) was found in a study of blood T cell repertoires in COVID-19. Background on the study: Samples representing acute and convalescent COVID-19 were sourced from the United States, Italy and Spain. From T cells, B-cell-depleted T cells, or PBMCs came the material, which was cDNA or gDNA.

Germline V gene lookup returns CDR1 KGHDR and CDR2 SFDVKD. The CDR3 spans 13 residues. Trimming left V 6 bases short and J 2 bases short, with 8 bases between. As handled by the study authors: Amplification with reference gene primers provided the estimates of nucleated cell counts. Clones were sequenced by immunoSEQ multiplex PCR, and TCRdb holds only the in-frame ones, with some missing. V and J calls and clone size follow that table, whereas D and trimming were derived from the DNA. The repertoire holds 90,000 to 150,000 clones, with 85% to 90% as singletons. Source material: peripheral blood. This TCR was sampled from a woman aged 45-65 years with acute or convalescent COVID-19. V gene TRBV24-1 combines with J gene TRBJ2-3; no definite D call. The CDR3 DNA sequence: TGTGCCACCAGTCCCGACAACACAGATACGCAGTATTTT. Encoded protein: CATSPDNTDTQYF.